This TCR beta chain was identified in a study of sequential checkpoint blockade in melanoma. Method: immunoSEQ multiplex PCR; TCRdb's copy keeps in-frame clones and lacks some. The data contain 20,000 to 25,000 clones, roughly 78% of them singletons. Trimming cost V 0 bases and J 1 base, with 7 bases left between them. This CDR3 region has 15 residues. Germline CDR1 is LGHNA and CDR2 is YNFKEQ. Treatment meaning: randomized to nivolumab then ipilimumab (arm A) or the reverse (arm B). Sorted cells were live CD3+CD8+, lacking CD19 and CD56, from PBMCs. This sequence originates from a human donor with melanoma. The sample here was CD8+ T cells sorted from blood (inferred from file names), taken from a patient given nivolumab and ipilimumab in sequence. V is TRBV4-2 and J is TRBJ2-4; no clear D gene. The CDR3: CASSQEEQAKNIQYF. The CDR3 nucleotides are TGTGCCAGCAGCCAAGAGGAGCAGGCCAAAAACATTCAGTACTTC.